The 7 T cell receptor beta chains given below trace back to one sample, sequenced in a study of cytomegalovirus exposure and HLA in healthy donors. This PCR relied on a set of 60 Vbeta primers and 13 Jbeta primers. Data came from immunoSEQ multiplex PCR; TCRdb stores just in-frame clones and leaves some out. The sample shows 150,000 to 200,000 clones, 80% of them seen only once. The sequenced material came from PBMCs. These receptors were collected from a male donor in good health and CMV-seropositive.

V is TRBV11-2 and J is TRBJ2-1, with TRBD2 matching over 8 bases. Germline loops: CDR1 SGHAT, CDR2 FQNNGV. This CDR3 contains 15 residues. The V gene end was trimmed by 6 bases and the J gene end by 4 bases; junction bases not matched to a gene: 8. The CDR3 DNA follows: TGTGCCAGCAGGGGGGGAACTAGCGGTTACAATGAGCAGTTCTTC. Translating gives CASRGGTSGYNEQFF.

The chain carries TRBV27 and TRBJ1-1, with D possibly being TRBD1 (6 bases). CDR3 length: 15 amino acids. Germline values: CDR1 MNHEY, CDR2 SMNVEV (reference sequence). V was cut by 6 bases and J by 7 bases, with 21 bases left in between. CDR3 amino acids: CASSRSTGRSLEAFF. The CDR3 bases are TGTGCCAGCAGCCGATCGACAGGCAGGTCCCTTGAAGCTTTCTTT.

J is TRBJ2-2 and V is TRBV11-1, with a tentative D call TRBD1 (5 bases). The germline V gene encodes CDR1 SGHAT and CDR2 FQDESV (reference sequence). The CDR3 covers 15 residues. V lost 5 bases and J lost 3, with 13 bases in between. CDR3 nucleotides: TGTGCCAGCAGCGTAGGGATAGGGGACACCGGGGAGCTGTTTTTT. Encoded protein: CASSVGIGDTGELFF.

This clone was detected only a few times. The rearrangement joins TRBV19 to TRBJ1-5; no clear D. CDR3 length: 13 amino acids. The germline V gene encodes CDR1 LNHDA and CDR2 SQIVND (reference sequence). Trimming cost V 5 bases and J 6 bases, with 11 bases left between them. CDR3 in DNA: TGTGCCAGTAGTCCACAGCCTCGTCAGCCCCAGCATTTT. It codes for CASSPQPRQPQHF.

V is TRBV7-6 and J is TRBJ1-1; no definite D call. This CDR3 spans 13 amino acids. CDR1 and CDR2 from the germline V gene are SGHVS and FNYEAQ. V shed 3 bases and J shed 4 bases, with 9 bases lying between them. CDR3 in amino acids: CASSFDRGTEAFF. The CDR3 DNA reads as TGTGCCAGCAGCTTTGACCGGGGCACTGAAGCTTTCTTT.

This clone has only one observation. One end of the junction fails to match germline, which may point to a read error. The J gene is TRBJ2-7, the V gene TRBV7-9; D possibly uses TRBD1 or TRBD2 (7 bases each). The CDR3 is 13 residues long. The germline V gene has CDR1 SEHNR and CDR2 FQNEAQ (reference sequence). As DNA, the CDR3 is TGTTCCAGCAGGGGGGGTGGTGCCGACGAGCAGTACTTC. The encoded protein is CSSRGGGADEQYF. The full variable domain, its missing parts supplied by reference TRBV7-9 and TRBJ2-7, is DTGVSQNPRHKITKRGQNVTFRCDPISEHNRLYWYRQTLGQGPEFLTYFQNEAQLEKSRLLSDRFSAERPKGSFSTLEIQRTEQGDSAMYLCSSRGGGADEQYFGPGTRLTVT.

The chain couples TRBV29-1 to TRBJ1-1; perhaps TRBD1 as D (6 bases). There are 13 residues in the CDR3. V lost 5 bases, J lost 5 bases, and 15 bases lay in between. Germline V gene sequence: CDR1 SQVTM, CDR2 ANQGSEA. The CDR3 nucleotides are TGCAGCGTTATAACAGGGAGTAGGACTGAAGCTTTCTTT. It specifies CSVITGSRTEAFF.